These 22 T cell receptor beta chains share one sample of origin, sequenced in a study of PD-L1 blockade in urothelial cancer. Measured with immunoSEQ multiplex PCR; TCRdb has only the in-frame clones, and not every one. The table lists 65,000 to 80,000 clones, around 84% of them singletons. The source material was PBMCs, sampled around atezolizumab (anti-PD-L1) treatment. The receptors derive from a man between 65 and 85 years old with urothelial cancer.

The count of this clone is one. The chain couples TRBV5-4 to TRBJ2-1, with D hard to call. V lost 5 bases and J lost 1, with 13 bases in between. The CDR3 is made up of 15 amino acids. The V gene's germline CDR1 is SGHNT and CDR2 YYREEE (reference sequence). The CDR3 region is CASRRLIGSYNEQFF. CDR3 nucleotides: TGTGCCAGCAGACGACTCATTGGATCCTACAATGAGCAGTTCTTC.

This clone has a single count. The chain links TRBV6-6 to TRBJ2-3; D unresolved. CDR1 MNHNY and CDR2 SVGAGI come from the germline V gene (reference sequence). Trimming shortened V by 8 bases and J by 2 bases, and 11 bases separated the two germline ends. The CDR3 extends over 13 amino acids. The DNA of the CDR3 is TGTGCCAGCGCGGATTACCACACAGATACGCAGTATTTT. Its translation is CASADYHTDTQYF.

The CDR3 nucleotides read TGTGCCAGCAGTGAAGAGCGCGGGAGAGTATACGAGCAGTACTTC. Protein product: CASSEERGRVYEQYF. The rearrangement joins TRBV6-1 to TRBJ2-7; 7 nucleotides align to TRBD2. The CDR3 consists of 15 residues. The germline gives CDR1 MNHNS, CDR2 SASEGT. J gave up 4 bases and V 1 base, and 7 bases lay outside the gene matches.

This chain joins TRBV27 and TRBJ2-7; 8 nucleotides line up with TRBD2. This CDR3 spans 15 amino acids. V dropped 0 bases and J dropped 2; count of bases not matched to a gene: 3. Germline CDR1 reads MNHEY; CDR2 reads SMNVEV (reference sequence). The CDR3, as DNA: TGTGCCAGCAGTTTATCAGCGGGAGCCACCTACGAGCAGTACTTC. Its protein product is CASSLSAGATYEQYF.

This clone was picked up one time. The chain has TRBV5-1 and TRBJ2-1; 7 bases are a match to TRBD1. There are 15 residues in the CDR3. Per the germline V gene, CDR1 is SGHRS and CDR2 is YFSETQ. The junction had 4 bases not matched to a gene; V was cut back by 4 bases and J by 0 bases. DNA of the CDR3: TGCGCCAGCAGCCCGGGACAGAGCTCCTACAATGAGCAGTTCTTC. Translating it yields CASSPGQSSYNEQFF.

The chain carries TRBV19 and TRBJ2-7; D possibly corresponds to TRBD2 (7 bases). The CDR3 extends over 17 amino acids. Trimming pared 5 bases from V and 1 base from J, leaving 21 bases between. Germline V gene lookup returns CDR1 LNHDA and CDR2 SQIVND (reference sequence). This chain's CDR3 is CASSPTRGDKASYEQYF. CDR3 in DNA: TGTGCCAGTAGTCCGACCCGGGGGGACAAGGCATCCTACGAGCAGTACTTC.

The rearrangement joins TRBV2 to TRBJ2-1, with 10 bases aligning to TRBD2. Per the germline V gene, CDR1 is SNHLY and CDR2 is FYNNEI. V shed 6 bases, J shed 10 bases, and the junction held 9 bases outside the gene matches. This CDR3 is built from 14 residues. CDR3: CASSLLAGEGEQFF. CDR3 nucleotide sequence: TGTGCCAGCAGCCTGCTAGCGGGAGAGGGCGAGCAGTTCTTC.

The chain uses TRBV7-9 and TRBJ2-1, with TRBD1 matching 11 bases. The length of the CDR3 is 17 residues. V gave up 1 base and J gave up 8 bases; unmatched junction bases: 10. From germline, CDR1 is SEHNR and CDR2 FQNEAQ (reference sequence). The CDR3 sequence is CASSLDYRTGGSDEQFF. CDR3 nucleotide sequence: TGTGCCAGCAGCTTAGATTATAGGACAGGGGGCTCCGATGAGCAGTTCTTC.

CDR3 protein: CASSRDFQETQYF. DNA of the CDR3: TGTGCCAGCAGCCGGGACTTCCAAGAGACCCAGTACTTC. The chain has TRBV7-8 and TRBJ2-5; D perhaps matches TRBD2 (6 bases). V was trimmed by 5 bases and J by 1 base, leaving 8 bases between them. CDR3 size: 13 residues. CDR1 and CDR2 (germline): SGHVS, FQNEAQ. Variable domain in full (rest from reference TRBV7-8 and TRBJ2-5): GAGVSQSPRYKVAKRGQDVALRCDPISGHVSLFWYQQALGQGPEFLTYFQNEAQLDKSGLPSDRFFAERPEGSVSTLKIQRTQQEDSAVYLCASSRDFQETQYFGPGTRLLVL.

The chain links TRBV25-1 to TRBJ2-2, with a tentative D call TRBD2 (6 bases). Between the trimmed V and J ends, which lost 1 base and 6 bases, there was a span of 12 bases. The CDR3 length is 15 residues. In germline, CDR1 is MGHDK, CDR2 SYGVNS. CDR3 sequence reads: CASSELVGGAGELFF. CDR3 in DNA: TGTGCCAGCAGTGAATTAGTGGGAGGTGCCGGGGAGCTGTTTTTT. The full variable domain, in which reference TRBV25-1 and TRBJ2-2 provide the parts outside the CDR3, is EADIYQTPRYLVIGTGKKITLECSQTMGHDKMYWYQQDPGMELHLIHYSYGVNSTEKGDLSSESTVSRIRTEHFPLTLESARPSHTSQYLCASSELVGGAGELFFGEGSRLTVL.

This chain joins TRBV18 and TRBJ2-6; D might be TRBD2 (5 bases). The CDR3 consists of 12 residues. Trimming removed 5 bases at V and 10 bases at J, with 9 bases between. Germline loops: CDR1 KGHSH, CDR2 LQKENI. The CDR3 reads CASSVEGNVLTF. The CDR3 region has the DNA TGTGCCAGCTCAGTAGAGGGTAACGTCCTGACTTTC.

The chain has TRBV5-4 and TRBJ1-4; 8 bases fit TRBD1. This CDR3 is built from 15 residues. V was clipped by 3 bases and J by 5 bases; unmatched bases: 6. Looked up from germline, CDR1 is SGHNT and CDR2 is YYREEE (reference sequence). The CDR3 nucleotides are TGTGCCAGCAGCTCCAAGACAGGGGAAAATGAAAAACTGTTTTTT. This sequence encodes CASSSKTGENEKLFF.

V and J are TRBV6-5 and TRBJ2-5, with D perhaps matching TRBD1 (6 bases). The CDR3 has 15 residues. CDR1 MNHEY and CDR2 SVGAGI come from the germline V gene. The V gene lost 2 bases and the J gene lost 5 bases, with 15 bases spanning the gap. The CDR3 reads CASSYREGELETQYF. The CDR3 DNA reads TGTGCCAGCAGTTACCGTGAGGGGGAGTTGGAGACCCAGTACTTC.

This clone appeared a few times. The chain couples TRBV30 to TRBJ2-7, with D possibly being TRBD1 (5 bases). The germline V gene has CDR1 GTSNPN and CDR2 SVGIG (reference sequence). V was clipped by 4 bases and J by 6 bases, with 19 bases between them. The CDR3 loop spans 14 amino acids. DNA for the CDR3: TGTGCCTGGATCCACCCGACCCAGGGCTCCGAGCAGTACTTC. It is translated as CAWIHPTQGSEQYF. The complete variable domain, with remaining parts taken from reference TRBV30 and TRBJ2-7, reads SQTIHQWPATLVQPVGSPLSLECTVEGTSNPNLYWYRQAAGRGLQLLFYSVGIGQISSEVPQNLSASRPQDRQFILSSKKLLLSDSGFYLCAWIHPTQGSEQYFGPGTRLTVT.

The chain has TRBV28 and TRBJ1-1; 8 nucleotides align to TRBD1. This CDR3 is 13 amino acids long. Germline V CDR1 and CDR2: MDHEN, SYDVKM. V was pared by 7 bases and J by 0 bases, with 1 base of the junction left unmatched. DNA of the CDR3: TGTGCCAGCATGGACAGGGTGAACACTGAAGCTTTCTTT. Translating it yields CASMDRVNTEAFF.

The chain recombines TRBV27 with TRBJ1-5; 7 bases are a match to TRBD1. This CDR3 has 16 residues. CDR1 and CDR2 from the germline V gene are MNHEY and SMNVEV (reference sequence). Germline trimming cut 3 bases from V and 3 bases from J; bases unmatched to any gene: 8. The CDR3 nucleotides read TGTGCCAGCAGTTTCCCTGGGGACAGCTACAATCAGCCCCAGCATTTT. Amino acid sequence: CASSFPGDSYNQPQHF.

As to this clone: One junction end disagrees with the germline gene, perhaps due to a read error. The V gene is TRBV7-9, the J gene TRBJ2-7; 10 nucleotides agree with TRBD2. The CDR3 has 15 amino acids. Germline V gives CDR1 SEHNR, CDR2 FQNEAQ (reference sequence). In DNA form, the CDR3 reads TGTACCAGCACCCAGGGGACTAGCGCGACAGGGGAGCAGTACTTC. Its translation is CTSTQGTSATGEQYF.

This chain links TRBV10-3 with TRBJ2-7, with 7 bases lining up with TRBD1. The CDR3 runs 13 residues. V shed 2 bases and J 4 bases; nucleotides not matched to a gene: 2. CDR1 is ENHRY, CDR2 SYGVKD, per germline. The CDR3: CAISETGEYEQYF. CDR3 nucleotides: TGTGCCATCAGTGAGACAGGGGAGTACGAGCAGTACTTC.

The chain has TRBV11-2 and TRBJ1-1; D remains ambiguous. Germline values: CDR1 SGHAT, CDR2 FQNNGV. The V and J ends lost 1 base and 1 base respectively, with 7 bases between them. This CDR3 comprises 14 residues. The CDR3 coding sequence is TGTGCCAGCAGCTTAGGTGCGTGGAACACTGAAGCTTTCTTT. Protein sequence: CASSLGAWNTEAFF.

The chain uses TRBV6-1 and TRBJ1-5; 10 nucleotides match TRBD1. Germline CDR1 reads MNHNS; CDR2 reads SASEGT. The CDR3 covers 14 residues. Trimming cost V 8 bases and J 4 bases; bases outside gene matches: 5. The CDR3 spells CASRGQGSNQPQHF. The CDR3 nucleotides are TGTGCCAGCCGGGGACAGGGGTCAAATCAGCCCCAGCATTTT.

The chain's CDR3 is CAIKKGGRLAGVETQYF. CDR3 in DNA: TGTGCCATCAAAAAGGGTGGCAGGCTAGCGGGAGTAGAGACCCAGTACTTC. The V and J genes are TRBV10-3 and TRBJ2-5, with TRBD2 matching 10 bases. The J segment lost 4 bases and the V segment lost 7 bases, leaving 15 bases of the junction unmatched. The V gene's germline CDR1 is ENHRY and CDR2 SYGVKD. The CDR3 spans 17 residues.

This clone was found once. The chain couples TRBV7-6 to TRBJ2-3; 7 bases map to TRBD2. This CDR3 has 15 amino acids. With V trimmed by 3 bases and J by 2 bases, 5 bases remained unmatched. Germline V gene lookup returns CDR1 SGHVS and CDR2 FNYEAQ. The CDR3 bases are TGTGCCAGCAGCTTGGCGGCGGGGGACACAGATACGCAGTATTTT. Translation: CASSLAAGDTDTQYF.